These T cell receptor beta chains were read from a single sample in a study of blood T cell dynamics during melanoma immunotherapy. TCRdb's copy holds only in-frame clones and misses some; the assay was immunoSEQ multiplex PCR. The sample contains around 10,000 clones, just over 85% of which appear only once. This material consisted of blood, taken from a patient treated with checkpoint blockade. Receptors originate from a human donor with melanoma. Each CDR3 is given with its conserved first and last residue. Each record gives: V gene, D gene, clone size, J gene, CDR3 DNA, CDR3 protein. A D gene is named only where the DNA matches it firmly. Where a row states a size, it is once, few, many or the class of an expanded clone; other rows omit it.

>TRBV11-2|TRBD2|-|TRBJ2-1
TGTGCCAGCAGCTTACCTAGCGGGGGGAATGAGCAGTTCTTC
CASSLPSGGNEQFF
>TRBV5-1|-|once|TRBJ1-2
TGCGCCAGCAGGTATACCGGCGCTAACTATGGCTACACCTTC
CASRYTGANYGYTF
>TRBV30|TRBD2|-|TRBJ2-1
TGTGCCTGGAGAGAACTAGCGGGGGTGGGCAATGAGCAGTTCTTC
CAWRELAGVGNEQFF
>TRBV5-1|TRBD1|-|TRBJ2-7
TGCGCCAGCAGCTCGCATGATCTCCGGGACAGAGCCTACGAGCAGTACTTC
CASSSHDLRDRAYEQYF
>TRBV14|-|-|TRBJ2-3
TGTGCCAGCAGCCAAGAGTTTAGATGGGACTCACCCTGGGCGTTGTCCACAGATACGCAGTATTTT
CASSQEFRWDSPWALSTDTQYF
>TRBV12-5|-|-|TRBJ2-1
TGTGCTAGTGGTTTGGTACTAGGCAGCTACAATGAGCAGTTCTTC
CASGLVLGSYNEQFF
>TRBV5-1|TRBD1|-|TRBJ2-1
TGCGCCAGCAGGTTCCTCGGGACAGGGACCCTCGATGAGCAGTTCTTC
CASRFLGTGTLDEQFF
>TRBV4-2|-|-|TRBJ2-1
TGTGCCAGCAGCCCCGGGGCCGCCGGGCCTTTACAGGGAGGTTACTACAATGAGCAGTTCTTC
CASSPGAAGPLQGGYYNEQFF
>TRBV5-4|TRBD1|-|TRBJ2-5
TGTGCCAGCAGCATACCACATACAGGGGGCCAAGAGACCCAGTACTTC
CASSIPHTGGQETQYF
>TRBV18|-|-|TRBJ1-1
TGTGCCAGCTCACCGAAGGATGGTGGAACTGAAGCTTTCTTT
CASSPKDGGTEAFF
>TRBV9|-|-|TRBJ2-3
TGTGCCAGCAGCGGGAGCCCGGCGGGGTCAGATACGCAGTATTTT
CASSGSPAGSDTQYF
>TRBV28|-|-|TRBJ2-7
TGTGCCAGCAGTCGCCCCGGACAGCCCTACGAGCAGTACTTC
CASSRPGQPYEQYF
>TRBV28|-|-|TRBJ2-3
TGTGCCAGCAGTTTGGCCGCGGGGAGCACAGATACGCAGTATTTT
CASSLAAGSTDTQYF
>TRBV7-6|-|few|TRBJ2-7
TGTGCCAGCAGCCCGGGCCCAAACTACGAGCAGTACTTC
CASSPGPNYEQYF
>TRBV10-3|-|-|TRBJ1-1
TGTGCCATCAGTGTAATACGGACGAACACTGAAGCTTTCTTT
CAISVIRTNTEAFF
>TRBV6-5|TRBD1|-|TRBJ1-2
TGTGCCAGCAGATTCCCCGGGACAGGGGGCAGTGGCTACACCTTC
CASRFPGTGGSGYTF
>TRBV2|TRBD2|-|TRBJ2-5
TGTGCCAGCACGACTAGCTTGGAGACCCAGTACTTC
CASTTSLETQYF
>TRBV2|-|once|TRBJ1-1
TGTGCCAGCAGTGAAGCTCGGTATAACACTGAAGCTTTCTTT
CASSEARYNTEAFF
>TRBV28|-|-|TRBJ1-1
TGTGCCAGCAGTTTAGGGATGGCCGGGGAGAACACTGAAGCTTTCTTT
CASSLGMAGENTEAFF
>TRBV4-1|-|-|TRBJ1-2
TGCGCCAGCAGCCGGGACGGGGCTACTAACTATGGCTACACCTTC
CASSRDGATNYGYTF
>TRBV30|-|-|TRBJ1-1
TGTGCCTGGAGTGTTCACGGATTCACTGAAGCTTTCTTT
CAWSVHGFTEAFF
>TRBV7-2|-|-|TRBJ2-2
TGTGCCAGCAGCTTAAGTAGGGGTCAGAACACCGGGGAGCTGTTTTTT
CASSLSRGQNTGELFF
>TRBV5-1|-|-|TRBJ1-2
TGCGCCAGCAGCTTATCAGGGGAGTATGGCTACACCTTC
CASSLSGEYGYTF
>TRBV29-1|-|-|TRBJ2-1
TGCAGCGTTGTGAGGGCCCACTCCTACAATGAGCAGTTCTTC
CSVVRAHSYNEQFF
>TRBV5-4|-|-|TRBJ1-3
TGTGCCAGCAGCTCGCCAAGAACGGGGGGCCACGGAAACACCATATATTTT
CASSSPRTGGHGNTIYF
>TRBV27|-|-|TRBJ2-7
TGTGCCAGCAGCCTTAATGGGGAGGGGGCCTACGAGCAGTACTTC
CASSLNGEGAYEQYF
>TRBV11-3|-|-|TRBJ2-3
TGTGCCAGCAGCTTAGGGGACCCAGGGGATACGCAGTATTTT
CASSLGDPGDTQYF
>TRBV7-8|-|-|TRBJ1-5
TGTGCCAGCAGCTTAACGGGGAGCAATCAGCCCCAGCATTTT
CASSLTGSNQPQHF
>TRBV28|-|-|TRBJ2-3
TGTGCCAGCTCCCGGAGGGGAGATACGCAGTATTTT
CASSRRGDTQYF
>TRBV5-4|TRBD1|-|TRBJ1-5
TGTGACAGCAGCAACAGGGGTAGCAATCAGCCCCAGCATTTT
CDSSNRGSNQPQHF
>TRBV28|TRBD1|-|TRBJ1-3
TGTGCCAGCAGTGTACCACAGGGGCTCCCCTCTGGAAACACCATATATTTT
CASSVPQGLPSGNTIYF
>TRBV7-9|-|-|TRBJ2-5
TGTGCCAGCAGCCGGACAGCCCAAGAGACCCAGTACTTC
CASSRTAQETQYF
>TRBV11-3|TRBD2|once|TRBJ2-1
TGTGCCAGCTCTGCTTCCTTAGTTAGCGGGAACAATGAGCAGTTCTTC
CASSASLVSGNNEQFF
>TRBV30|-|-|TRBJ1-4
TGTGCCTGGAGTGTCACCGGGACAACATCGCGAAAACTGTTTTTT
CAWSVTGTTSRKLFF
>TRBV7-8|TRBD1|-|TRBJ2-7
TGTGCCAGCAGCGTAGGGACAGGGACTTCCTACGAGCAGTACTTC
CASSVGTGTSYEQYF
>TRBV5-6|-|-|TRBJ2-1
TGTGCCAGCAGCTTGCTCGGACAGCAACTTGGGGAACGTAATGAGCAGTTCTTC
CASSLLGQQLGERNEQFF
>TRBV28|-|-|TRBJ1-2
TGTGCCAGTTTACAGGGAAACTATGGCTACACCTTC
CASLQGNYGYTF
>TRBV30|TRBD1|-|TRBJ1-5
TGTGCCTGGACTCCCGCCGGGACAGTCAATCAGCCCCAGCATTTT
CAWTPAGTVNQPQHF
>TRBV18|TRBD1|-|TRBJ2-1
TGTGCCAGCTCAAGGACAGGGACACGGAATGAGCAGTTCTTC
CASSRTGTRNEQFF
>TRBV6-1|TRBD2|once|TRBJ2-1
TGTGCCAGCAGTGCGGCACTAGCGGGGGGCATGGAGCAGTTCTTC
CASSAALAGGMEQFF
>TRBV6-4|-|-|TRBJ2-3
TGTGCCAGCAGTGACTCGGTTAGCGGAGACACAGATACGCAGTATTTT
CASSDSVSGDTDTQYF
>TRBV2|-|once|TRBJ2-7
TGTGCCAGCAGTGTAGGGAAGGGACAATACGAGCAGTACTTC
CASSVGKGQYEQYF
>TRBV19|-|-|TRBJ2-4
TGTGCCAGTAGTACCGGGACGGTAGCCAAAAACATTCAGTACTTC
CASSTGTVAKNIQYF
>TRBV11-3|TRBD2|few|TRBJ2-2
TGTGCCAGCAGCCCCGGGGGGGCGAACACCGGGGAGCTGTTTTTT
CASSPGGANTGELFF
>TRBV2|-|-|TRBJ1-1
TGTGCCAGCAGTGAAGAGATGAACACTGAAGCTTTCTTT
CASSEEMNTEAFF
>TRBV10-1|-|few|TRBJ2-2
TGCGCCAGCAGTGAGTCGGTCGGTGCGAACACCGGGGAGCTGTTTTTT
CASSESVGANTGELFF
>TRBV28|-|-|TRBJ2-7
TGTGCCAGCGGCCCCAGCTCCTACGAGCAGTACTTC
CASGPSSYEQYF
>TRBV6-1|-|-|TRBJ2-5
TGTGCCAGCAGTGCCGTTGGCGTAGGGACGCGAGAGCAGTACTTC
CASSAVGVGTREQYF
>TRBV6-1|-|-|TRBJ1-1
TGTGCCAGCAGTTATAACGGAAACACTGAAGCTTTCTTT
CASSYNGNTEAFF
>TRBV10-1|-|-|TRBJ2-2
TGCGCCAGCGCAAGGACAGTGACCGGGGAGCTGTTTTTT
CASARTVTGELFF
>TRBV9|-|-|TRBJ2-5
TGTGCCAGCAGCCCAGAGACAGGACCCCAAGAGACCCAGTACTTC
CASSPETGPQETQYF
>TRBV11-2|-|-|TRBJ1-5
TGTGCCAGCAGCTCGTCTTGGGTCATTCCCGGGAACAATCAGCCCCAGCATTTT
CASSSSWVIPGNNQPQHF
>TRBV7-8|TRBD2|-|TRBJ2-7
TGTGCCAGCAGCTTAGGCGGGAGAGGCTACGAGCAGTACTTC
CASSLGGRGYEQYF
>TRBV6-5|TRBD2|once|TRBJ2-5
TGTGCCAGCAGTTACTACACTAGCGGGGGTAAAGAGACCCAGTACTTC
CASSYYTSGGKETQYF
>TRBV29-1|TRBD1|-|TRBJ1-4
TGCAGCGTTGTTTACGGGACAGCGAATGAAAAACTGTTTTTT
CSVVYGTANEKLFF
>TRBV6-1|TRBD2|-|TRBJ2-3
TGTGCCAGCAGTGAGTTGTCTAGCGGGGGCTTAGATACGCAGTATTTT
CASSELSSGGLDTQYF
>TRBV9|TRBD1|-|TRBJ2-7
TGTGCCAGCAGCGTAGCTACAGGGGGCTACGAGCAGTACTTC
CASSVATGGYEQYF
>TRBV5-5|-|-|TRBJ1-1
TGTGCCAGCAGCTTGGACATTCCCACATGGGGGAACACTGAAGCTTTCTTT
CASSLDIPTWGNTEAFF
>TRBV6-1|TRBD1|-|TRBJ1-2
TGTGCCAGCATCCGGACAGGGAGGGGGTATGGCTACACCTTC
CASIRTGRGYGYTF
>TRBV5-1|-|-|TRBJ1-4
TGCGCCAGCAGCGTGGGACGGGGTGCAACTAATGAAAAACTGTTTTTT
CASSVGRGATNEKLFF